The 26 T cell receptor beta chains below all came from one sample that was sequenced in a study of blood T cell repertoires in COVID-19. Repertoires were generated with immunoSEQ multiplex PCR, while TCRdb's copy carries only in-frame clones and drops some. The sample contains about 160,000 clones, approximately 85% of which appear only once. The sample was peripheral blood. These receptors were obtained from a man aged 60-69 years who had recovered from COVID-19.

This clone appeared once. The chain carries TRBV4-3 and TRBJ2-2; D is unresolved. V was clipped by 4 bases and J by 1 base, with 7 bases between them. The CDR3 consists of 14 residues. In germline, CDR1 is LGHNA, CDR2 YSLEER. CDR3 residues: CASSPSRNTGELFF. For the CDR3, the DNA is TGCGCCAGCAGCCCGTCGCGGAACACCGGGGAGCTGTTTTTT.

The chain has TRBV27 and TRBJ2-1; 7 nucleotides align to TRBD2. The CDR3 is 13 residues long. With 7 bases clipped from V and 5 bases from J, the junction kept 5 bases outside the gene matches. Germline CDR1 MNHEY, CDR2 SMNVEV (reference sequence). The CDR3 DNA sequence: TGTGCCAGCATAGGGGACTACAACAATGAGCAGTTCTTC. This gives the protein CASIGDYNNEQFF.

The V call is TRBV5-4, the J call TRBJ2-5, with TRBD2 identical over 14 bases. V was pared by 5 bases and J by 0 bases, with 12 bases of the junction left unmatched. This CDR3 has 19 amino acids. Germline CDR1 is SGHNT and CDR2 is YYREEE (reference sequence). The CDR3 DNA sequence: TGTGCCAGCAGGAATAATCCGGGACTAGCGGGGGAACACCAAGAGACCCAGTACTTC. Translation: CASRNNPGLAGEHQETQYF.

The rearrangement uses TRBV4-3 and TRBJ2-1; 14 bases align to TRBD2. The CDR3 runs to 16 residues. V lost 2 bases and J lost 9; bases outside the gene matches: 6. Germline V gene sequence: CDR1 LGHNA, CDR2 YSLEER. The CDR3 nucleotides are TGCGCCAGCAGCCAAACCGGGACTAGCGGGGGAGTTGAGCAGTTCTTC. Encoded protein: CASSQTGTSGGVEQFF.

J is TRBJ1-1 and V is TRBV7-2; 9 bases are a match to TRBD1. The CDR3 runs 14 residues. Trimming cost V 3 bases and J 7 bases; bases outside gene matches: 6. From germline, CDR1 is SGHTA and CDR2 FQGNSA. CDR3 in amino acids: CASSLRDRAGEAFF. The CDR3 region has the DNA TGTGCCAGCAGCTTGAGGGACAGGGCGGGTGAAGCTTTCTTT.

The chain joins TRBV5-1 to TRBJ2-7; TRBD2 matches at 11 bases. The CDR3 totals 17 residues. Germline CDR1 is SGHRS and CDR2 is YFSETQ. V lost 0 bases and J lost 4; bases outside the gene matches: 9. CDR3 in amino acids: CASSLGNTGLAAYEQYF. The CDR3 DNA is TGCGCCAGCAGCTTGGGGAACACGGGACTAGCGGCTTACGAGCAGTACTTC.

The CDR3 loop reads CASSHGTGESLRANVLTF. CDR3 in DNA: TGCGCCAGCAGCCACGGGACAGGGGAGTCTCTAAGGGCCAACGTCCTGACTTTC. V and J are TRBV4-1 and TRBJ2-6, with 10 bases fitting TRBD1. In germline, CDR1 is MGHRA, CDR2 YSYEKL. The V gene end was trimmed by 3 bases and the J gene end by 5 bases; junction bases not matched to a gene: 10. The CDR3 is made up of 18 amino acids.

This clone appeared a single time. J is TRBJ1-2 and V is TRBV6-4; 7 positions match TRBD1. Germline CDR1 and CDR2: MRHNA and SNTAGT. V gave up 2 bases and J gave up 6 bases; unmatched junction bases: 3. This CDR3 is 13 amino acids long. The CDR3, as DNA: TGTGCCAGCAGTGACGGGGACAGCCATGGCTACACCTTC. Translating gives CASSDGDSHGYTF.

This clone was found a few times. This chain joins TRBV5-4 and TRBJ2-7, with 8 bases matching TRBD1. The J segment lost 5 bases and the V segment lost 3 bases, leaving 7 bases of the junction unmatched. The germline V gene has CDR1 SGHNT and CDR2 YYREEE (reference sequence). This CDR3 contains 14 residues. The CDR3 DNA is TGTGCCAGCAGCTCTGGACAGGGTAGTCACGAGCAGTACTTC. Translation gives CASSSGQGSHEQYF.

This clone was observed a handful of times. The chain combines TRBV2 with TRBJ1-5; 9 bases match TRBD1. CDR1 is SNHLY, CDR2 FYNNEI, per germline. This CDR3 comprises 15 residues. V was pared by 6 bases and J by 2 bases, with 5 bases of the junction left unmatched. The CDR3: CASSRRTGGNQPQHF. In DNA, the CDR3 is TGTGCCAGCAGCCGCCGGACAGGGGGCAATCAGCCCCAGCATTTT.

There are a few counts of this clone. For the CDR3, the DNA is TGTGCCAGCGACCGTGGACGAGGTAGCGGGGGGGCCATGGAGACCCAGTACTTC. Protein: CASDRGRGSGGAMETQYF. The V and J genes are TRBV7-2 and TRBJ2-5, with 11 bases that match TRBD2. The CDR3 is made up of 18 amino acids. The germline gives CDR1 SGHTA, CDR2 FQGNSA. V lost 8 bases and J lost 5; bases outside the gene matches: 19.

The chain links TRBV4-2 to TRBJ2-1; a possible D gene is TRBD2 (6 bases). V shed 0 bases and J shed 6 bases, with 12 bases lying between them. CDR1 LGHNA and CDR2 YNFKEQ come from the germline V gene. The CDR3 length is 15 residues. The CDR3 DNA is TGTGCCAGCAGCCAAGATCGGTGGGAGGTCAATGAGCAGTTCTTC. Translating it yields CASSQDRWEVNEQFF.

This sequence joins TRBV5-4 and TRBJ2-1; 15 bases fit TRBD2. This CDR3 has 17 amino acids. V was pared by 4 bases and J by 3 bases, with 5 bases of the junction left unmatched. CDR1 is SGHNT, CDR2 YYREEE, per germline (reference sequence). The CDR3 bases are TGTGCCAGCAGCCAGCCGGGACTAGCGGGGGGCTACAATGAGCAGTTCTTC. This translates into CASSQPGLAGGYNEQFF.

V and J are TRBV10-3 and TRBJ1-1; possible D gene TRBD1, 5 bases. Trimming removed 6 bases at V and 1 base at J, with 9 bases between. Per the germline V gene, CDR1 is ENHRY and CDR2 is SYGVKD. The CDR3 has 13 amino acids. CDR3 sequence reads: CAISKGENTEAFF. The DNA of the CDR3 is TGTGCCATCAGCAAAGGGGAGAACACTGAAGCTTTCTTT.

This chain connects TRBV30 to TRBJ2-7; 10 bases map to TRBD1. Germline assignment: CDR1 GTSNPN and CDR2 SVGIG (reference sequence). This CDR3 contains 14 residues. Unmatched junction bases numbered 4, after V lost 2 bases and J lost 3 bases. CDR3 in amino acids: CAWSTGQGSYEQYF. In nucleotides, the CDR3 is TGTGCCTGGAGTACGGGACAGGGGAGCTACGAGCAGTACTTC.

This chain connects TRBV19 to TRBJ2-3, with 7 positions matching TRBD1. CDR3 length: 14 amino acids. Germline V gene lookup returns CDR1 LNHDA and CDR2 SQIVND (reference sequence). Unmatched junction bases numbered 4, after V lost 4 bases and J lost 3 bases. The CDR3 sequence is CASSTPGQTDTQYF. In nucleotides, the CDR3 is TGTGCCAGTAGTACCCCGGGACAGACAGATACGCAGTATTTT.

J is TRBJ2-2 and V is TRBV4-2, with 10 bases matching TRBD1. The V segment lost 1 base and the J segment 2 bases; nucleotides outside the gene matches: 10. The CDR3 runs 19 residues. CDR1 and CDR2 (germline): LGHNA, YNFKEQ. This CDR3 is CASSQVPGQGFPNTGELFF. CDR3 DNA: TGTGCCAGCAGCCAAGTTCCGGGACAGGGGTTCCCCAACACCGGGGAGCTGTTTTTT.

This clone has a handful of counts. The chain links TRBV6-2 or TRBV6-3 to TRBJ2-7; 9 nucleotides line up with TRBD1. CDR1 and CDR2 from the germline V gene are MNHEY and SVGEGT. V dropped 4 bases and J dropped 5; count of bases not matched to a gene: 9. The CDR3 runs to 15 residues. This chain's CDR3 is CASSFGTGSKDEQYF. The CDR3 DNA is TGTGCCAGCAGTTTCGGGACAGGGAGTAAAGACGAGCAGTACTTC.

The chain has TRBV18 and TRBJ2-7, with D tentatively TRBD1 (6 bases). Trimming shortened V by 3 bases and J by 1 base, and 7 bases separated the two germline ends. Looked up from germline, CDR1 is KGHSH and CDR2 is LQKENI. The CDR3 length is 13 residues. The CDR3 reads CASSPDSSYEQYF. In nucleotides, the CDR3 is TGTGCCAGCTCACCGGACAGTTCCTACGAGCAGTACTTC.

This chain uses TRBV10-3 with TRBJ2-3; the match to TRBD2 covers 8 bases. Per the germline V gene, CDR1 is ENHRY and CDR2 is SYGVKD. The CDR3 extends over 14 amino acids. The V gene end was trimmed by 11 bases and the J gene end by 2 bases; junction bases not matched to a gene: 9. In DNA, the CDR3 is TGTGCCCTCAAGCCGGGGGGGGCCACAGATACGCAGTATTTT. It yields the protein CALKPGGATDTQYF.

The chain carries TRBV6-5 and TRBJ1-6; D might be TRBD1 (5 bases). V lost 4 bases and J lost 13, with 14 bases in between. The CDR3 runs 13 residues. From germline, CDR1 is MNHEY and CDR2 SVGAGI. CDR3 region: CASSFPGGGPLHF. CDR3 DNA sequence: TGTGCCAGCAGTTTCCCTGGGGGGGGGCCCCTCCACTTT.

The gene calls are TRBV5-1 and TRBJ1-1, with 7 nucleotides matching TRBD1. The V gene end was trimmed by 2 bases and the J gene end by 4 bases; junction bases not matched to a gene: 5. The length of the CDR3 is 14 residues. CDR1 and CDR2 from the germline V gene are SGHRS and YFSETQ. The CDR3 DNA sequence: TGCGCCAGCAGCTTCGGGACAGTGAGCACTGAAGCTTTCTTT. It specifies CASSFGTVSTEAFF.

The V call is TRBV10-3, the J call TRBJ2-7; 13 bases map to TRBD2. The germline V gene has CDR1 ENHRY and CDR2 SYGVKD. This CDR3 has 14 residues. Germline trimming cut 5 bases from V and 12 bases from J; bases unmatched to any gene: 10. The CDR3 is CAISPGTSGAPRYF. DNA for the CDR3: TGTGCCATCAGTCCGGGGACTAGCGGGGCGCCGAGGTACTTC.

This CDR3 is CASSFDRGSTEAFF. The DNA of the CDR3 is TGTGCCAGCAGCTTCGACAGGGGCTCCACTGAAGCTTTCTTT. The chain carries TRBV11-2 and TRBJ1-1; 8 bases fit TRBD1. This CDR3 is built from 14 residues. Germline V gene data show CDR1 as SGHAT and CDR2 as FQNNGV. Trimming took 3 bases from V and 4 from J; bases not matched to a gene: 4.

The chain combines TRBV11-2 with TRBJ2-4; 10 bases line up with TRBD1. Germline-derived CDR1 and CDR2 are SGHAT and FQNNGV. This CDR3 is 19 amino acids long. The junction had 13 bases not matched to a gene; V was cut back by 5 bases and J by 0 bases. The CDR3, as DNA: TGTGCCAGCAGCCCCTCAAGGACAGGGGGTTGGGGAGCCAAAAACATTCAGTACTTC. Protein sequence: CASSPSRTGGWGAKNIQYF.

The chain has TRBV15 and TRBJ1-3; D ambiguous. This CDR3 contains 16 residues. Trimming shortened V by 4 bases and J by 0 bases, and 13 bases separated the two germline ends. CDR1 and CDR2 from the germline V gene are LNHNV and YYDKDF (reference sequence). CDR3 amino acids: CATSIASPSSGNTIYF. CDR3 DNA: TGTGCCACCAGCATAGCCAGTCCCAGCTCTGGAAACACCATATATTTT.